This T cell receptor (beta chain) was captured by sequencing in a study of breast tumors, draining lymph nodes, adjacent tissues. Overall study findings and caveats: Findings are consistent with lymph node origin and intratumoral expansion of most tumor T cells. Data only fit, rather than demonstrated, lymph node origin of most tumor T cells. Compared with basal-like, luminal-like tumors shared significantly more repertoire with nontumor tissue.

Germline CDR1 is LNHDA and CDR2 is SQIVND (reference sequence). V dropped 8 bases and J dropped 2; count of bases not matched to a gene: 8. This CDR3 region has 15 residues. Samples came from axillary lymph nodes draining the breast cancer. Regarding this clonotype: The antigen remains undetermined.

TCRdb passed the multiplex PCR reads through MiXCR, listing each CDR3 protein once. The sample has around 130,000 distinct CDR3 sequences; approximately 32% are singletons. V usage is TRBV19 and J usage is TRBJ1-3; TRBD1 aligns across 8 bases. The TCR sequence derives from a female donor with breast cancer. Some clones in this sample may be carry-over from other donors' samples. The sequenced sample was axillary lymph node tissue. The CDR3 region has the DNA TGTGCCAGTCATACCCCAGGGGGCGCTGGAAACACCATATATTTT. Encoded protein: CASHTPGGAGNTIYF. Variable domain in full (rest from reference TRBV19 and TRBJ1-3): DGGITQSPKYLFRKEGQNVTLSCEQNLNHDAMYWYRQDPGQGLRLIYYSQIVNDFQKGDIAEGYSVSREKKESFPLTVTSAQKNPTAFYLCASHTPGGAGNTIYFGEGSWLTVV.